These 5 T cell receptor beta chains came from one sample sequenced in a study of cytomegalovirus exposure and HLA in healthy donors. Amplification used 60 Vbeta primers and 13 Jbeta primers. Data came from immunoSEQ multiplex PCR; TCRdb stores just in-frame clones and leaves some out. The table includes about 160,000 clones, just over 75% detected once. Sample: PBMCs. The receptors originated from a middle-aged man in good health and CMV-seronegative.

V gene TRBV27 combines with J gene TRBJ2-2; TRBD1 agrees at 9 bases. The V segment lost 7 bases and the J segment 4 bases; nucleotides outside the gene matches: 13. The CDR3 totals 17 residues. Germline CDR1 is MNHEY and CDR2 is SMNVEV (reference sequence). CDR3 DNA sequence: TGTGCCAGCACCAAGGACAGGGGATTCGGGGGCACCGGGGAGCTGTTTTTT. It is translated as CASTKDRGFGGTGELFF.

CDR3 in DNA: TGTGCCTGGAGTGTAAAAGGAGGGCTAGCCCCAGGGGGCCTCAATCAGCCCCAGCATTTT. Translating it yields CAWSVKGGLAPGGLNQPQHF. The V and J genes are TRBV30 and TRBJ1-5; 8 bases are a match to TRBD1. Germline loops: CDR1 GTSNPN, CDR2 SVGIG (reference sequence). V was clipped by 0 bases and J by 3 bases; unmatched bases: 19. This CDR3 region has 20 residues. Using reference TRBV30 and TRBJ1-5 for the parts outside the CDR3, the full variable domain is SQTIHQWPATLVQPVGSPLSLECTVEGTSNPNLYWYRQAAGRGLQLLFYSVGIGQISSEVPQNLSASRPQDRQFILSSKKLLLSDSGFYLCAWSVKGGLAPGGLNQPQHFGDGTRLSIL.

This clone was found once. This chain links TRBV9 with TRBJ2-3; 10 nucleotides match TRBD2. Losses at the gene ends were 3 bases for V and 7 bases for J; bases not matched to a gene: 11. Per the germline V gene, CDR1 is SGDLS and CDR2 is YYNGEE. The length of the CDR3 is 16 residues. The chain's CDR3 is CASSGEAGGPGYTQYF. CDR3 sequence (DNA): TGTGCCAGCAGCGGAGAAGCGGGAGGGCCTGGGTATACGCAGTATTTT.

The rearrangement joins TRBV7-6 to TRBJ1-2, with a possible D match to TRBD1 (6 bases). The germline V gene encodes CDR1 SGHVS and CDR2 FNYEAQ. There are 12 residues in the CDR3. The V gene lost 3 bases and the J gene lost 8 bases, with 10 bases spanning the gap. The CDR3 sequence: CASSFAGVGYTF. CDR3 sequence (DNA): TGTGCCAGCAGCTTCGCAGGGGTAGGCTACACCTTC.

This sequence joins TRBV27 and TRBJ1-2, with TRBD1 identical over 7 bases. Germline-derived CDR1 and CDR2 are MNHEY and SMNVEV (reference sequence). Losses at the gene ends were 3 bases for V and 6 bases for J; bases not matched to a gene: 4. The CDR3 length is 13 residues. CDR3 in amino acids: CASSFYQGDGYTF. The CDR3 coding sequence is TGTGCCAGCAGTTTTTACCAGGGGGATGGCTACACCTTC.